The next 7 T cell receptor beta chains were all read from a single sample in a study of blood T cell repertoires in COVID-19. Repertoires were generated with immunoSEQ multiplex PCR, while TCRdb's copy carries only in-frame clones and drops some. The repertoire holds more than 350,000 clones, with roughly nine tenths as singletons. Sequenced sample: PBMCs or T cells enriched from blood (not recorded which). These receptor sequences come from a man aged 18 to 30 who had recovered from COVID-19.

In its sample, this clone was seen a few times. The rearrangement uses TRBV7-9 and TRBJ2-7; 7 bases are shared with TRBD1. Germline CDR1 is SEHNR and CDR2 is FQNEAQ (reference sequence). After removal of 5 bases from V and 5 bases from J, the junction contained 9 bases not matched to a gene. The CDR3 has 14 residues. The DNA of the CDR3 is TGTGCCAGCAGCCCCCCTGGGACAGTGAACGAGCAGTACTTC. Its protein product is CASSPPGTVNEQYF.

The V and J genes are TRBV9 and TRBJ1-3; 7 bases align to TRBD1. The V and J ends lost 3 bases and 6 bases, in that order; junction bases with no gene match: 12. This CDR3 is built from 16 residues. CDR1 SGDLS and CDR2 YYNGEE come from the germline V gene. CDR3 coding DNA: TGTGCCAGCAGCGCCCGACAGGCAGGGGGGTCAAACACCATATATTTT. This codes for CASSARQAGGSNTIYF.

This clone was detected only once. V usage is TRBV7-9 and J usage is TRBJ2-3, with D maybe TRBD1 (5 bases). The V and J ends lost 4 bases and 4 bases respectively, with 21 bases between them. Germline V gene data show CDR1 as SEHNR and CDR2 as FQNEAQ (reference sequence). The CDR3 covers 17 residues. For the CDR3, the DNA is TGTGCCAGCAGCTCCCTAGGGCGGCAGGGAAGGGCAGATACGCAGTATTTT. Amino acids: CASSSLGRQGRADTQYF.

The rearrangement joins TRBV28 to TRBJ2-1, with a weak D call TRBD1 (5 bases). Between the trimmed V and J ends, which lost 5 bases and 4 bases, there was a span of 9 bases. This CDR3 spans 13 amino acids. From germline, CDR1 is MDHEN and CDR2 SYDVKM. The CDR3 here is CASSGHLYNEQFF. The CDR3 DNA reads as TGTGCCAGCAGTGGACACCTATACAATGAGCAGTTCTTC.

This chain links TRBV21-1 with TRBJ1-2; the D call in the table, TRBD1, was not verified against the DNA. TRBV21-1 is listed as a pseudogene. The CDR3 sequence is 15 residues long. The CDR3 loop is CASSNHRGLDYGYTF. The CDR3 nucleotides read TGTGCCAGCAGCAACCACAGGGGGCTCGACTATGGCTACACCTTC.

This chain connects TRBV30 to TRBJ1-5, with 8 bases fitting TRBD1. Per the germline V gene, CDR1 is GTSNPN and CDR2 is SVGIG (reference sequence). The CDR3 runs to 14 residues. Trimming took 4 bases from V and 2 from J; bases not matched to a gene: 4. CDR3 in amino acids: CAWKETGGNQPQHF. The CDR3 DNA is TGTGCCTGGAAAGAGACAGGGGGCAATCAGCCCCAGCATTTT.

CDR3 in amino acids: CASAPGTGGYNEQFF. The CDR3, as DNA: TGTGCTAGTGCCCCCGGGACAGGGGGTTACAATGAGCAGTTCTTC. The V gene is TRBV12-5, the J gene TRBJ2-1, with 11 bases matching TRBD1. The V segment lost 7 bases and the J segment 4 bases; nucleotides outside the gene matches: 6. Germline CDR1 and CDR2: LGHNT and FRNRAP. CDR3 length: 15 amino acids. The whole variable domain, filled in from reference TRBV12-5 and TRBJ2-1, reads DARVTQTPRHKVTEMGQEVTMRCQPILGHNTVFWYRQTMMQGLELLAYFRNRAPLDDSGMPKDRFSAEMPDATLATLKIQPSEPRDSAVYFCASAPGTGGYNEQFFGPGTRLTVL.